This T cell receptor beta chain was recovered during a study of low-dose radiotherapy and immunotherapy resistance in tumors (dated by TCRdb to 2021 to 2024). General notes on the study: In Cohort 1, each fraction delivered 0.5 Gy every 2 weeks, and the prescribed total PTV dose was 6.5 Gy. Patients took aspirin 300 mg orally once daily for four cycles, starting on cycle 1 day 1. Cohort 2 received 1 Gy per fraction every two weeks, with a total of 13 Gy over 26 weeks. The translational analysis covered eight patients: three from the first dose cohort and the first five from the second dose cohort. The trial did not randomize participants into treatment groups. Every two weeks, patients got intravenous cyclophosphamide at 200 mg/m2, given one day ahead of each radiation and immunotherapy administration. Nivolumab and ipilimumab were both given intravenously, with nivolumab at a 240 mg flat dose every two weeks and ipilimumab at 1 mg/kg every six weeks.

This specimen's time point label, per the study, means: after trial treatment. What the treatment or condition label conveys for this sample: LDRT plus nivolumab, ipilimumab, low-dose cyclophosphamide and aspirin (RACIN trial). Donors were enrolled in RACIN, a single-arm phase I dose-escalation trial combining nivolumab, ipilimumab, aspirin, low-dose cyclophosphamide and low-dose radiotherapy. Patients with advanced, TIL-negative solid tumors were considered eligible. This clonotype came up many times. Its antigen specificity is not known. The record has no base qualities; no much larger clone is one base away. The run used an Illumina HiSeq 2500. Superscript III and a set of TRAV- and TRBV-specific primers were used to synthesize first-strand cDNA, so that both TCRalpha and TCRbeta chains were covered. TCRs were amplified for 15 to 20 PCR cycles with Phusion, using a constant-region primer paired with the adapter attached to the V primers. Amplification of the isolated mRNA was done with the MessageAmp II aRNA Amplification Kit, which involved a roughly 16-hour in vitro transcription at 37 degrees C. The Dynabeads mRNA DIRECT Purification Kit was used to isolate mRNA for TCR sequencing. Indexed Illumina adapters were added in a second Phusion PCR of 25 to 30 cycles, and the PCR products were purified with AMPure XP beads. The published analysis was carried out like this. Using custom Perl scripts, TCR sequences that encoded the same protein were pooled, out-of-frame sequences were dropped, and the abundance of each clonotype was calculated. TCR sequences supported by only a single read were excluded from analysis. Among the metrics used to describe the repertoires were Shannon entropy, Gini index, clonality, richness, and the frequency of TCRs shared between repertoires. The public reads were reanalyzed by TCRdb: fastp trimming at Q25, MiXCR alignment, in-frame beta chains only. Rows with one shared CDR3 protein collapse into an entry with the most common genes and DNA. The V and J calls follow TCRdb's processing rather than the paper's. Recorded for this sample are around 60,000 distinct CDR3 sequences; about 25% of them occurred a single time. The ten largest clones add up to roughly 6.7% of the sample.

CDR1 and CDR2 (SEHNR, FQNEAQ) derive from the germline V gene (reference sequence). The germline ends are 11 bases apart after V is trimmed by 5 bases and J by 4 bases. Measured from the cysteine to the phenylalanine, the CDR3 is 13 residues long. Here the CDR3 DNA is all that survives: 39 bases in frame from base 1. The clonotype comes from a male donor with prostate cancer. This material consisted of PBMCs, taken after low-dose radiotherapy plus immunotherapy. The sequence joins TRBV7-9 to TRBJ1-1; a tentative D match to TRBD1 spans 5 bases. The DNA sequence is given as TGTGCCAGCAGCGCTGAGGGGTTCACTGAAGCTTTCTTT. Its translation is CASSAEGFTEAFF.